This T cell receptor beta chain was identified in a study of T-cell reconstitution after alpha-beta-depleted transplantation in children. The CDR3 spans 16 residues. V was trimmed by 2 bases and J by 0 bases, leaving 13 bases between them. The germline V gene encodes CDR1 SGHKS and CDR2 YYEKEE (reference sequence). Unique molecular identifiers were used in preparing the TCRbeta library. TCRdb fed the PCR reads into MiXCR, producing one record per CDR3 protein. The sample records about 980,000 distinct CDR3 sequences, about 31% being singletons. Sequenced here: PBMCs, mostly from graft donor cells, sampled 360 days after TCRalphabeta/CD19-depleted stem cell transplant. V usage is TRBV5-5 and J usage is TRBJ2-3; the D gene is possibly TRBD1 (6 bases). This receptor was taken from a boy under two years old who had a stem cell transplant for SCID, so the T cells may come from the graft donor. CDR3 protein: CASSFYGTTSTDTQYF. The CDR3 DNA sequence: TGTGCCAGCAGCTTTTACGGGACAACTAGCACAGATACGCAGTATTTT.